The present entry profiles one T cell receptor (beta chain) with its context. Its antigen is not identified. TCRdb re-called the RT-PCR reads with MiXCR, one entry per CDR3 protein. This table holds under 550,000 distinct CDR3 sequences, roughly 8.2% found once. The data belong to a study of response to subunit inactivated influenza vaccine. Whole-study findings and limits: Authors proposed each seasonal influenza vaccination draws in few new T cells.

Germline CDR1 is DFQATT and CDR2 is SNEGSKA (reference sequence). This CDR3 contains 14 residues. Unmatched junction bases numbered 7, after V lost 1 base and J lost 4 bases. This material consisted of PBMCs from blood, taken around 25 months after vaccination. The TCR comes from a man between 50 and 75 years old who received an inactivated influenza vaccine. The V and J genes are TRBV20-1 and TRBJ2-7; 7 nucleotides agree with TRBD2. CDR3 nucleotide sequence: TGCAGTGCTAGAGGCGGGACTACAGAATACGAGCAGTACTTC. Protein: CSARGGTTEYEQYF.